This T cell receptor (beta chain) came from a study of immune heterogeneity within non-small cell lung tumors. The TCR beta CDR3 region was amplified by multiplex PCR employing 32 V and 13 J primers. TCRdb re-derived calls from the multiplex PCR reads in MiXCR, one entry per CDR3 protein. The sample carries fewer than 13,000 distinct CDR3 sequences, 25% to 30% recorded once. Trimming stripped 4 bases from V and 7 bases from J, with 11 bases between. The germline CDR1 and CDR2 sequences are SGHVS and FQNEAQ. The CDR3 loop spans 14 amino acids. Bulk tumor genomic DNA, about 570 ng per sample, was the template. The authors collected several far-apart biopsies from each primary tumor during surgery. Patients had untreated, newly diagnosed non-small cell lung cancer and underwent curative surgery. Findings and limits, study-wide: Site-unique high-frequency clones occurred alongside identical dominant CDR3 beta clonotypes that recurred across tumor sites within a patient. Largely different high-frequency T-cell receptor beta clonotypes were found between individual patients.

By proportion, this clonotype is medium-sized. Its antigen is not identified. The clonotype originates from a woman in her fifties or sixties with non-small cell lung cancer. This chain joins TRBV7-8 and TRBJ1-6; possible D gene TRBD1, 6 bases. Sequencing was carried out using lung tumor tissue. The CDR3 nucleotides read TGTGCCAGCAGCTCGGGACAAAAAAATTCACCCCTCCACTTT. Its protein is CASSSGQKNSPLHF.